What follows describes a single TCR beta chain. Its antigen is currently unknown. The naive CD8 fraction comprised CD45RO-negative cells positively selected for CCR7 and excluded terminally differentiated effector memory CD45RA+ cells. HIV-negative, healthy adults without recent acute infections or vaccinations were the donors. Per the original data handling: Sequence data from immunoSEQ were junction-only and lacked quality scores; consequently, filtering differed. Only in-frame clones appear in the TCRdb table, and some are missing; sequencing was by immunoSEQ multiplex PCR. That table furnishes V, J and clone size, whereas the DNA furnished D and trimming. The sample has over 2,000,000 clones; over 85% are singletons. The CDR3 has 15 amino acids. The V segment lost 5 bases and the J segment 4 bases; nucleotides outside the gene matches: 9. The germline CDR1 and CDR2 sequences are SGHRS and YFSETQ.

This entry is derived from a study of shared clonotypes between healthy human individuals. Findings and caveats of the study: In general, naive subsets displayed greater estimated richness than memory subsets did. The naive CD4 repertoires of a few donors were compared, and around 5.1% of clonotypes were shared.

V usage is TRBV5-1 and J usage is TRBJ2-4, with 7 bases aligning to TRBD1. This sequence was found in a man aged 18 to 29 in good health. Some clones in this sample may be carry-over from other donors' samples. The sample comprised naive CD8+ T cells from PBMCs. The DNA for the CDR3 is TGCGCCAGCAGTTGGGCCGGGACAGCTAAAAACATTCAGTACTTC. Translating it yields CASSWAGTAKNIQYF.